This T cell receptor (beta chain) was sequenced for a study of CD8 T cells in Susac syndrome. RNA was extracted with the RNeasy kit, and a quantity of roughly 0.45 to 1 ug was reverse transcribed using random hexamers. TCRdb re-analysed the immunoSEQ multiplex PCR reads in MiXCR, keeping a single row per CDR3 protein. Of 100,000 to 150,000 distinct CDR3 sequences in the sample, about 94% were seen once. The count of this clonotype is one. The CDR3 totals 15 residues. The V end lost 6 bases, the J end lost 8 bases, and 19 bases lay between the germline ends. CDR1 is MNHNY and CDR2 is SVGAGI in the germline V gene (reference sequence).

This receptor was taken from a human donor in good health. What was sequenced was CD4+ T cells from PBMCs. The chain joins TRBV6-6 to TRBJ1-4; TRBD1 might be the D (6 bases). In nucleotides, the CDR3 is TGTGCCAGCAGCAATTGGGGGCGGGGAGGGGAAAAACTGTTTTTT. Protein product: CASSNWGRGGEKLFF.